These 3 T cell receptor beta chains came from one sample sequenced in a study of T cells after yellow fever vaccination. TCRdb reanalysed the 5' RACE reads using MiXCR and keeps one entry per CDR3 protein. The sample lists about 45,000 distinct CDR3 sequences; 6.5% to 8.5% were seen once. The sample was CD8+ T cells not binding an NS4B(214-222) dextramer, sorted from PBMCs, taken 45 days after the yellow fever booster vaccination. Receptors originate from a man between 25 and 39 years old who received the YFV17D yellow fever vaccine.

This clonotype showed up many times. V is TRBV15 and J is TRBJ2-7; 8 bases agree with TRBD1. Trimming took 1 base from V and 4 from J; bases not matched to a gene: 3. Germline V gene data show CDR1 as LNHNV and CDR2 as YYDKDF (reference sequence). This CDR3 is 14 amino acids long. CDR3 bases: TGTGCCACCAGCAGAGGACAGGGGATTTACGAGCAGTACTTC. Amino acid sequence: CATSRGQGIYEQYF.

At least ten counts were recorded for this clonotype. The V call is TRBV9, the J call TRBJ2-7; D is unresolved. V was pared by 4 bases and J by 0 bases, with 5 bases between. CDR1 is SGDLS, CDR2 YYNGEE, per germline. This CDR3 has 12 amino acids. CDR3 nucleotide sequence: TGTGCCAGCAGCCCCGGCTCCTACGAGCAGTACTTC. Its translation: CASSPGSYEQYF.

This clonotype was seen only a few times. The germline gene is not matched at one end of the junction; a read error may be the cause. This rearrangement joins TRBV7-7 to TRBJ2-5, with 8 bases fitting TRBD2. This CDR3 is built from 16 residues. Germline V CDR1 and CDR2: SSHAT, FNYEAQ (reference sequence). The CDR3 DNA sequence: TGTGCTAGCAGCAATCGCCGAGCGGGAGCCCAAGAGACCCAGTACTTC. Protein product: CASSNRRAGAQETQYF.